This T cell receptor (beta chain) was identified during a study of blood T cell repertoires in COVID-19. Looked up from germline, CDR1 is LNHDA and CDR2 is SQIVND (reference sequence). V was cut by 7 bases and J by 0 bases, with 7 bases left in between. CDR3 length: 13 residues. TCRdb's table, derived via immunoSEQ multiplex PCR, lists solely in-frame clones and lacks some. In the table there are fewer than 150,000 clones, around four fifths of which are singletons. The chain joins TRBV19 to TRBJ1-5; D is undetermined. Sequencing was performed on peripheral blood. The receptor was derived from a man between 60 and 70 years old who had recovered from COVID-19. CDR3 sequence: CASTLNSNQPQHF. The CDR3 nucleotides read TGTGCCAGTACCCTTAATAGCAATCAGCCCCAGCATTTT. The full variable domain, its missing parts supplied by reference TRBV19 and TRBJ1-5, is DGGITQSPKYLFRKEGQNVTLSCEQNLNHDAMYWYRQDPGQGLRLIYYSQIVNDFQKGDIAEGYSVSREKKESFPLTVTSAQKNPTAFYLCASTLNSNQPQHFGDGTRLSIL.